The subject of this entry is one TCR beta chain. Its antigen is undetermined. This record comes from a study of blood T cells in healthy people across ages. Study results and limitations: TCR beta diversity, measured per million T cells, fell in a roughly linear way with age. Changes in expanded clonotypes were possibly confounded, as the CMV status of donors was unknown.

No fewer than 7 million PBMCs went into each sample. For the second PCR, which ran for roughly 7 to 11 cycles, a sample-barcoded 5' primer and a J-beta primer mix were used. Each cDNA was tagged by a template-switch adaptor containing 12 random nucleotides. TCRdb reprocessed the 5' RACE reads via MiXCR and lists one record per CDR3 protein. The sample carries 650,000 to 800,000 distinct CDR3 sequences, 44% recorded once. V trimming: 5 bases; J trimming: 4 bases; junction bases outside the gene matches: 16. The CDR3 runs 17 residues. The germline gives CDR1 DFQATT, CDR2 SNEGSKA (reference sequence). The sequence derives from a man aged 55 to 70 in good health. Sample: blood. This chain links TRBV20-1 with TRBJ2-3; 9 bases map to TRBD2. The CDR3 region has the DNA TGCAGTGCTCTAGCGTGGGGCGGGAGGGCGCTGGCAGATACGCAGTATTTT. Translation gives CSALAWGGRALADTQYF.